This paragraph covers one T cell receptor beta chain sequence. Its antigen is not identified. The data were taken from a study of cytomegalovirus exposure and HLA in healthy donors. Study observations and caveats: Later analysis reportedly placed an Asian-associated ancestry cluster below the approximately 730-donor mean in N-insertions. Per a later analysis, HLA-associated TCR beta chains showed more clonal expansion than other, equally common TCR beta chains. The authors considered a cluster of highly shared sequence variants likely to be a sequencing artifact.

The germline V gene encodes CDR1 LGHNA and CDR2 YNFKEQ. The V end lost 4 bases, the J end lost 4 bases, and 13 bases lay between the germline ends. The CDR3 covers 15 residues. The study ran its PCR with 60 Vbeta and 13 Jbeta primers. Assay used: immunoSEQ multiplex PCR; TCRdb lists only in-frame clones, some missing. The sample records under 150,000 clones, around 85% being singletons. The TCR was taken from a boy younger than 18 in good health and CMV-seronegative. This chain uses TRBV4-2 with TRBJ1-4; maybe TRBD1 (5 bases). Sequences were obtained from PBMCs. This CDR3 is CASSPPGDSNEKLFF. The CDR3 nucleotides are TGTGCCAGCAGCCCCCCCGGAGACAGTAATGAAAAACTGTTTTTT.